This T cell receptor (beta chain) stems from a study of blood T cell repertoires in COVID-19. Clones were read by immunoSEQ multiplex PCR, and TCRdb kept only the in-frame ones, dropping some. The data contain 300,000 to 450,000 clones, 80% to 90% of them singletons. The V and J ends lost 6 bases and 6 bases, in that order; junction bases with no gene match: 11. The CDR3 totals 16 residues. The germline V gene encodes CDR1 MNHNY and CDR2 SVGAGI (reference sequence). The TCR was taken from a woman aged 25 to 39 with COVID-19, enrolled during active disease. This chain connects TRBV6-6 to TRBJ1-6; TRBD1 matches 7 bases. Source material: peripheral blood. This chain's CDR3 is CASRGDQTGINSPLHF. The CDR3 coding sequence is TGTGCCAGCAGGGGGGACCAGACAGGGATTAATTCACCCCTCCACTTT.